The present TCR beta chain was sequenced within a study of OX40 agonist ivuxolimab in advanced cancers. Study-level points and caveats: Relative to CD4+ cells, CD8+ T cells on average had more expanded clones.

Concerning this clone: Its antigen is unknown.

Germline values: CDR1 SGHRS, CDR2 YFSETQ. The CDR3 extends over 16 amino acids. J was trimmed by 6 bases and V by 0 bases; bases with no gene match: 7. Repertoires were generated with immunoSEQ multiplex PCR, while TCRdb's copy carries only in-frame clones and drops some. Of approximately 74,000 clones listed, 85% to 90% are singletons. The specimen comprised CD4+ or CD8+ T cells sorted from blood, sampled in a trial of the OX40 agonist ivuxolimab. This clonotype was obtained from an adult with an advanced solid tumor such as melanoma, head and neck, liver or kidney cancer. The V call is TRBV5-1, the J call TRBJ2-7, with 12 bases that match TRBD1. The CDR3 region is CASSLATGQGAFEQYF. CDR3 nucleotides: TGCGCCAGCAGCTTGGCCACGGGACAGGGGGCATTCGAGCAGTACTTC.